A selection of T cell receptor beta chains follows, all from one sample in a study of cytomegalovirus exposure and HLA in healthy donors. Profiling relied on immunoSEQ multiplex PCR, and the TCRdb table lists in-frame clones only, not all of them. The sample lists about 140,000 clones, approximately 85% occurring once. Sequenced: PBMCs. Every receptor here comes from a young woman in good health and CMV-seronegative. Each CDR3 is given with its conserved first and last residue. The order of the fields is D gene, J gene, clone size, V gene, CDR3 protein, CDR3 DNA. D genes are given only for firm matches. Not all rows give a size; the values are once, few, many and, for expanded clones, a class.

d_gene: -; j_gene: TRBJ1-2; abundance: -; v_gene: TRBV27; CDR3aa: CASSLGGGFGGYTF; CDR3nt: TGTGCCAGCAGTTTAGGGGGAGGTTTTGGTGGCTACACCTTC
d_gene: TRBD2; j_gene: TRBJ2-1; abundance: -; v_gene: TRBV5-1; CDR3aa: CASSFGTSGYNEQFF; CDR3nt: TGCGCCAGCAGCTTCGGGACTAGCGGTTACAATGAGCAGTTCTTC
d_gene: -; j_gene: TRBJ1-6; abundance: -; v_gene: TRBV7-7; CDR3aa: CASSFDRGSPLHF; CDR3nt: TGTGCTAGCAGCTTCGATAGGGGTTCACCCCTCCACTTT
d_gene: -; j_gene: TRBJ1-5; abundance: -; v_gene: TRBV6-6; CDR3aa: CASSPLSGGDNQPQHF; CDR3nt: TGTGCCAGCAGCCCACTCTCCGGGGGTGACAATCAGCCCCAGCATTTT
d_gene: TRBD1; j_gene: TRBJ2-7; abundance: -; v_gene: TRBV6-6; CDR3aa: CASSYSPGQGIDEQYF; CDR3nt: TGTGCTAGCAGTTACTCCCCGGGACAGGGAATCGACGAGCAGTACTTC
d_gene: -; j_gene: TRBJ2-1; abundance: -; v_gene: TRBV7-9; CDR3aa: CASSLAQGNSYNEQFF; CDR3nt: TGTGCCAGCAGCTTAGCGCAGGGGAACTCCTACAATGAGCAGTTCTTC
d_gene: TRBD1; j_gene: TRBJ1-2; abundance: -; v_gene: TRBV5-6; CDR3aa: CASSFRDRGQGGYTF; CDR3nt: TGTGCCAGCAGCTTCCGGGACAGGGGGCAGGGTGGCTACACCTTC
d_gene: -; j_gene: TRBJ1-2; abundance: -; v_gene: TRBV12-5; CDR3aa: CASGPSGGNYGYTF; CDR3nt: TGTGCTAGTGGTCCTTCGGGAGGCAACTATGGCTACACCTTC
d_gene: TRBD1; j_gene: TRBJ2-2; abundance: few; v_gene: TRBV7-2; CDR3aa: CASSLDRAGELFF; CDR3nt: TGTGCCAGCAGCTTGGACAGGGCCGGGGAGCTGTTTTTT
d_gene: -; j_gene: TRBJ2-2; abundance: -; v_gene: TRBV5-1; CDR3aa: CASSLGPGVTGELFF; CDR3nt: TGCGCCAGCAGCCTGGGTCCAGGGGTCACCGGGGAGCTGTTTTTT
d_gene: TRBD1; j_gene: TRBJ2-3; abundance: -; v_gene: TRBV27; CDR3aa: CASSSKGRGQWTDTQYF; CDR3nt: TGTGCCAGCAGTTCTAAAGGCAGGGGGCAGTGGACAGATACGCAGTATTTT
d_gene: -; j_gene: TRBJ2-7; abundance: -; v_gene: TRBV2; CDR3aa: CAIQGFPPSYEQYF; CDR3nt: TGTGCCATACAGGGTTTCCCGCCCTCCTACGAGCAGTACTTC
d_gene: -; j_gene: TRBJ2-1; abundance: -; v_gene: TRBV9; CDR3aa: CASSVGGGWSSYNEQFF; CDR3nt: TGTGCCAGCAGCGTAGGGGGGGGCTGGAGCTCCTACAATGAGCAGTTCTTC
d_gene: -; j_gene: TRBJ1-5; abundance: once; v_gene: TRBV2; CDR3aa: CASSLDRGNQPQHF; CDR3nt: TGTGCCAGCAGTTTAGACAGAGGCAATCAGCCCCAGCATTTT
d_gene: TRBD1; j_gene: TRBJ2-3; abundance: -; v_gene: TRBV5-1; CDR3aa: CASSFGTGQDTQYF; CDR3nt: TGCGCCAGCAGCTTCGGGACAGGCCAAGATACGCAGTATTTT
d_gene: TRBD1; j_gene: TRBJ1-6; abundance: once; v_gene: TRBV18; CDR3aa: CASSPGTGISPLHF; CDR3nt: TGTGCCAGCTCACCAGGGACAGGAATTTCACCCCTCCACTTT
d_gene: -; j_gene: TRBJ1-2; abundance: -; v_gene: TRBV6-5; CDR3aa: CASSYPSNYGYTF; CDR3nt: TGTGCCAGCAGTTACCCATCTAACTATGGCTACACCTTC
d_gene: -; j_gene: TRBJ1-6; abundance: -; v_gene: TRBV27; CDR3aa: CASKGGMGSPLHF; CDR3nt: TGTGCCAGCAAAGGAGGGATGGGTTCACCCCTCCACTTT
d_gene: -; j_gene: TRBJ1-3; abundance: -; v_gene: TRBV9; CDR3aa: CASSNRLIGTNSGNTIYF; CDR3nt: TGTGCCAGCAGCAACCGACTCATAGGAACCAACTCTGGAAACACCATATATTTT
d_gene: TRBD1; j_gene: TRBJ1-2; abundance: -; v_gene: TRBV7-9; CDR3aa: CASSLEKGQGNGYTF; CDR3nt: TGTGCCAGCAGCTTAGAGAAAGGACAGGGGAATGGCTACACCTTC
d_gene: TRBD1; j_gene: TRBJ2-1; abundance: -; v_gene: TRBV4-1; CDR3aa: CASSQPYRGPSGNEQFF; CDR3nt: TGCGCCAGCAGCCAACCCTACAGGGGGCCGAGTGGGAATGAGCAGTTCTTC
d_gene: TRBD2; j_gene: TRBJ2-7; abundance: -; v_gene: TRBV6-6; CDR3aa: CASSLAGEYEQYF; CDR3nt: TGTGCCAGCAGCCTTGCGGGGGAGTACGAGCAGTACTTC
d_gene: TRBD2; j_gene: TRBJ2-2; abundance: -; v_gene: TRBV11-2; CDR3aa: CASSRTRLAGDTGELFF; CDR3nt: TGTGCCAGCAGCAGGACGAGACTAGCGGGGGACACCGGGGAGCTGTTTTTT
d_gene: TRBD1; j_gene: TRBJ1-6; abundance: -; v_gene: TRBV7-8; CDR3aa: CASSHRQGNSPLHF; CDR3nt: TGTGCCAGCAGCCACAGACAGGGGAATTCACCCCTCCACTTT
d_gene: TRBD2; j_gene: TRBJ2-3; abundance: -; v_gene: TRBV2; CDR3aa: CASSDTSGAVDTQYF; CDR3nt: TGTGCCAGCAGTGACACTAGCGGGGCTGTAGATACGCAGTATTTT
d_gene: -; j_gene: TRBJ2-7; abundance: -; v_gene: TRBV11-2; CDR3aa: CASSNQEVGSYEQYF; CDR3nt: TGTGCCAGCAGCAATCAGGAGGTAGGGTCCTACGAGCAGTACTTC
d_gene: TRBD1; j_gene: TRBJ2-5; abundance: -; v_gene: TRBV5-1; CDR3aa: CASTLSVATGGTEETQYF; CDR3nt: TGCGCCAGCACCCTGAGTGTGGCTACAGGGGGGACCGAAGAGACCCAGTACTTC
d_gene: TRBD1; j_gene: TRBJ1-2; abundance: -; v_gene: TRBV6-1; CDR3aa: CASSLGGQGYTF; CDR3nt: TGTGCCAGCAGTCTAGGGGGACAGGGCTACACCTTC
d_gene: TRBD1; j_gene: TRBJ1-2; abundance: once; v_gene: TRBV5-1; CDR3aa: CASSPAGGAGYTF; CDR3nt: TGCGCCAGCAGCCCGGCAGGGGGCGCTGGCTACACCTTC
d_gene: TRBD1; j_gene: TRBJ2-2; abundance: -; v_gene: TRBV5-6; CDR3aa: CASSPDRPTGELFF; CDR3nt: TGTGCCAGCAGCCCGGACAGGCCCACCGGGGAGCTGTTTTTT
d_gene: TRBD2; j_gene: TRBJ2-7; abundance: -; v_gene: TRBV7-3; CDR3aa: CASSPSGSEQYF; CDR3nt: TGTGCCAGCAGCCCCAGCGGGAGCGAGCAGTACTTC
d_gene: TRBD2; j_gene: TRBJ2-1; abundance: -; v_gene: TRBV15; CDR3aa: CATSRSSGRYNEQFF; CDR3nt: TGTGCCACCAGCAGATCTAGCGGGAGATACAATGAGCAGTTCTTC
d_gene: -; j_gene: TRBJ2-3; abundance: -; v_gene: TRBV18; CDR3aa: CASSPYAGLTDTQYF; CDR3nt: TGTGCCAGCTCACCATATGCGGGGCTCACAGATACGCAGTATTTT
d_gene: TRBD2; j_gene: TRBJ2-1; abundance: -; v_gene: TRBV19; CDR3aa: CASSSSGGDYNEQFF; CDR3nt: TGTGCCAGTAGTAGTAGCGGGGGGGATTACAATGAGCAGTTCTTC
d_gene: -; j_gene: TRBJ1-5; abundance: -; v_gene: TRBV5-6; CDR3aa: CASSLGTVGQPQHF; CDR3nt: TGTGCCAGCAGCTTGGGGACAGTAGGTCAGCCCCAGCATTTT
d_gene: -; j_gene: TRBJ2-2; abundance: -; v_gene: TRBV29-1; CDR3aa: CSVEVGHTGELFF; CDR3nt: TGCAGCGTGGAGGTAGGACACACCGGGGAGCTGTTTTTT
d_gene: -; j_gene: TRBJ1-2; abundance: -; v_gene: TRBV5-6; CDR3aa: CASILMVSPADRPYGYTF; CDR3nt: TGTGCCAGCATCCTGATGGTGTCCCCCGCCGACAGGCCCTATGGCTACACCTTC
d_gene: -; j_gene: TRBJ2-3; abundance: -; v_gene: TRBV4-3; CDR3aa: CASSQLGGSGGTDTQYF; CDR3nt: TGCGCCAGCAGCCAACTTGGGGGGTCCGGAGGCACAGATACGCAGTATTTT
d_gene: TRBD1; j_gene: TRBJ1-6; abundance: -; v_gene: TRBV5-1; CDR3aa: CASSLRGGNNSPLHF; CDR3nt: TGCGCCAGCAGCTTGCGAGGGGGCAATAATTCACCCCTCCACTTT
d_gene: TRBD1; j_gene: TRBJ1-5; abundance: -; v_gene: TRBV28; CDR3aa: CASRIQGAHQPQHF; CDR3nt: TGTGCCAGCAGGATACAGGGGGCGCATCAGCCCCAGCATTTT